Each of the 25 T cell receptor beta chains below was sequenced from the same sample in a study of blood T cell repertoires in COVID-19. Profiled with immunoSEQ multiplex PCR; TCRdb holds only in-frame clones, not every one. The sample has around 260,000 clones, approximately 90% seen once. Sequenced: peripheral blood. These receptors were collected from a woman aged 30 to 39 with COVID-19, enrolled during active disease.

CDR3 sequence: CASSSGTTNEQFF. CDR3 DNA: TGTGCCAGCAGCTCTGGGACTACCAATGAGCAGTTCTTC. V gene TRBV7-3 combines with J gene TRBJ2-1; 7 positions agree with TRBD2. Germline values: CDR1 SGHTA, CDR2 FQGTGA. This CDR3 spans 13 amino acids. Trimming cost V 4 bases and J 6 bases; bases outside gene matches: 3.

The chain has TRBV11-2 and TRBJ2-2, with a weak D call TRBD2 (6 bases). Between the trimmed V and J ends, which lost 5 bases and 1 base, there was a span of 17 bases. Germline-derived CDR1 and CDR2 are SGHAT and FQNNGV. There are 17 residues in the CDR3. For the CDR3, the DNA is TGTGCCAGCAGCCTCTATTTCAGTAGCGGGAACACCGGGGAGCTGTTTTTT. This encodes CASSLYFSSGNTGELFF.

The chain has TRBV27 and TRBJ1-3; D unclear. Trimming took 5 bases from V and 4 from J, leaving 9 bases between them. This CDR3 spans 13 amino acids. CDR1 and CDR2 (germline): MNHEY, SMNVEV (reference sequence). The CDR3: CASSANVGNTIYF. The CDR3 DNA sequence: TGTGCCAGCAGTGCTAACGTAGGAAACACCATATATTTT.

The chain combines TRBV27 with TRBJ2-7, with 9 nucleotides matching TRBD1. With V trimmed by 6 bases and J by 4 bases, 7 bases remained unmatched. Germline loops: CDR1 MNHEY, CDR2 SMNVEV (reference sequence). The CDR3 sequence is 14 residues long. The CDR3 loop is CASRSTGGTYEQYF. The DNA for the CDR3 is TGTGCCAGCAGATCGACAGGGGGGACATACGAGCAGTACTTC.

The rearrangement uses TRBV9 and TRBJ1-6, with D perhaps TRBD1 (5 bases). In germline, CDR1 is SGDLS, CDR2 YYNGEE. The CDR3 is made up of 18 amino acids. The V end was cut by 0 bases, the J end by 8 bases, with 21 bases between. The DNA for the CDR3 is TGTGCCAGCAGCGTAGCTTCTAGGGGCGGCGATGTGGATTCACCCCTCCACTTT. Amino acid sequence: CASSVASRGGDVDSPLHF.

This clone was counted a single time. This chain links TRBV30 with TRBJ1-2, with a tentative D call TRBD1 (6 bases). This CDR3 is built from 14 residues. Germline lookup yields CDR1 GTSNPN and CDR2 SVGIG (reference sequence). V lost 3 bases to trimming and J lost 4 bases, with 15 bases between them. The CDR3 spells CAWRIKQGPYGYTF. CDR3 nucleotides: TGTGCCTGGAGGATCAAACAGGGACCCTATGGCTACACCTTC.

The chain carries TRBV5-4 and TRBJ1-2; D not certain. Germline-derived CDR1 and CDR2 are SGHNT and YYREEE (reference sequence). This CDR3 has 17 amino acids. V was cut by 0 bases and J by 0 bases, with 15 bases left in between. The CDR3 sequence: CASSLAVLREANYGYTF. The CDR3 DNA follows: TGTGCCAGCAGCTTGGCCGTCTTAAGGGAGGCTAACTATGGCTACACCTTC.

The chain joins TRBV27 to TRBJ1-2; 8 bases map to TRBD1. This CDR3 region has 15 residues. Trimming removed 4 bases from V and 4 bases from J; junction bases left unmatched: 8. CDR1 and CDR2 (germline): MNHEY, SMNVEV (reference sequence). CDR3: CASSSPDRGFYGYTF. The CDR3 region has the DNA TGTGCCAGCAGTTCGCCCGACAGGGGTTTCTATGGCTACACCTTC.

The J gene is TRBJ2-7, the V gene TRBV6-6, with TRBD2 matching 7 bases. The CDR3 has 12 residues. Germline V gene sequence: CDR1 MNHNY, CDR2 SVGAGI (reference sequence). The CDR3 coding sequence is TGTGCGTCCGGGAGGTTTTTGGACGAGCAGTACTTC. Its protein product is CASGRFLDEQYF.

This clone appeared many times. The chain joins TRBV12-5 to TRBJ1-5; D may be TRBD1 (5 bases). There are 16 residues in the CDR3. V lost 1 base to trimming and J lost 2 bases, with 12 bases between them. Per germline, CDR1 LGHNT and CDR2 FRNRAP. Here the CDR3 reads CASGLDRPPRNQPQHF. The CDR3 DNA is TGTGCTAGTGGTTTGGACAGGCCTCCCCGCAATCAGCCCCAGCATTTT.

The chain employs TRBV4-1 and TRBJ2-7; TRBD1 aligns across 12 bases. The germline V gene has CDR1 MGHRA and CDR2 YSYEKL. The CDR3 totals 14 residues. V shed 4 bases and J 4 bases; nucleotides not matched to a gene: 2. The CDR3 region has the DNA TGCGCCAGCAGCCGGGGACAGGGGGCATACGAGCAGTACTTC. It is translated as CASSRGQGAYEQYF.

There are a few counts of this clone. In DNA form, the CDR3 reads TGTGCCAGCAGCTTAGCCAGGGGGTCACCCCTCCACTTT. It specifies CASSLARGSPLHF. The chain has TRBV11-2 and TRBJ1-6; TRBD1 matches 7 bases. The CDR3 sequence is 13 residues long. Germline trimming cut 1 base from V and 10 bases from J; bases unmatched to any gene: 1. CDR1 is SGHAT, CDR2 FQNNGV, per germline.

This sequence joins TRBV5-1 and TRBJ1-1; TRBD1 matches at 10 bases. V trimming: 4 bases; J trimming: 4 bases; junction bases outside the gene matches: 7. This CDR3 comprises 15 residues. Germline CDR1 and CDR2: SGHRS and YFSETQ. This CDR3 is CASSPGTGAFTEAFF. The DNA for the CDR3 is TGCGCCAGCAGCCCAGGGACAGGGGCATTCACTGAAGCTTTCTTT.

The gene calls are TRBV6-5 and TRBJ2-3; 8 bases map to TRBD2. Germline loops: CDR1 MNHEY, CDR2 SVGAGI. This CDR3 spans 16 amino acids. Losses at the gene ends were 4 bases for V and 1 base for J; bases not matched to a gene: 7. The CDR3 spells CASSSISGSGTDTQYF. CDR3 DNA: TGTGCCAGCAGTTCCATAAGCGGGAGCGGCACAGATACGCAGTATTTT.

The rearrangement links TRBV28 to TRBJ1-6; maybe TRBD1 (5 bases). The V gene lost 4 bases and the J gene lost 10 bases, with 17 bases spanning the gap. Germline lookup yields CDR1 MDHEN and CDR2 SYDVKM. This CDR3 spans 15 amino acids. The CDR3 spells CASSSPAGLGSPLHF. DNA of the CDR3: TGTGCCAGCAGTTCCCCGGCAGGGCTTGGATCACCCCTCCACTTT.

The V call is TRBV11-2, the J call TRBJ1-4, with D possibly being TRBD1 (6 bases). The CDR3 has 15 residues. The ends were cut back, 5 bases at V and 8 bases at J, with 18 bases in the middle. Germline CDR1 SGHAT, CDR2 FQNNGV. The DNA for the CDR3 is TGTGCCAGCAGCCCTCTGGTAGGGGGTAAGGAAAAACTGTTTTTT. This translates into CASSPLVGGKEKLFF.

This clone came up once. CDR3 loop: CASSLSGGLNEKLFF. In nucleotides, the CDR3 is TGTGCCAGCAGTTTATCTGGGGGCCTTAATGAAAAACTGTTTTTT. This chain uses TRBV28 with TRBJ1-4, with D tentatively TRBD1 (6 bases). The CDR3 spans 15 residues. From germline, CDR1 is MDHEN and CDR2 SYDVKM. V shed 1 base and J shed 4 bases, with 10 bases lying between them.

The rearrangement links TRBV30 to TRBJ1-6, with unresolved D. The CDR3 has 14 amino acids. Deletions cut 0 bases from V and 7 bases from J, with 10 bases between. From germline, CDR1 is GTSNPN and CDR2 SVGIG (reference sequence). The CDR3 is CAWSVEVENSPLHF. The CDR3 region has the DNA TGTGCCTGGAGTGTAGAGGTTGAGAATTCACCCCTCCACTTT.

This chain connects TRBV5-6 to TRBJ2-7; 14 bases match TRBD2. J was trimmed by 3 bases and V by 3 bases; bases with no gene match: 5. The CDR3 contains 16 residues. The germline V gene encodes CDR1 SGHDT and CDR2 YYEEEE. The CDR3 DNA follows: TGTGCCAGCAGCTGGGGGACTAGCGGGAGTTTCTACGAGCAGTACTTC. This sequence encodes CASSWGTSGSFYEQYF.

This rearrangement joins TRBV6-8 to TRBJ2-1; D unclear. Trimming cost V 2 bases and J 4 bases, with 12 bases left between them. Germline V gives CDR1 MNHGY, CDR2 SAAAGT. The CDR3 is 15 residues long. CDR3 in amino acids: CASSYPSDLYNEQFF. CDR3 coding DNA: TGTGCCAGCAGTTACCCTTCCGACTTATACAATGAGCAGTTCTTC.

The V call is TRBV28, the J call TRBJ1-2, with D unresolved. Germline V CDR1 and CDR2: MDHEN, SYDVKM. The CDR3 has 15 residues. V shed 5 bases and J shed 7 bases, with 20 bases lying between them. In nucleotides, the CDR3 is TGTGCCAGCAGTCCCGTTGGACTCTCCAGCGCTGGCTACACCTTC. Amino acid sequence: CASSPVGLSSAGYTF.

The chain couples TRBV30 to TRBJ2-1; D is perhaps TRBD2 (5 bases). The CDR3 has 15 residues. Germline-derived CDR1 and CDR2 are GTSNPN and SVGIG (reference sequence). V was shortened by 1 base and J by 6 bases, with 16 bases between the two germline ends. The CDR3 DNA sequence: TGTGCCTGGAGTGCCCTAACTAGTGAGGGCAATGAGCAGTTCTTC. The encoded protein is CAWSALTSEGNEQFF.

CDR3 protein: CASSTEDSPYNSPLHF. The CDR3 DNA follows: TGTGCCAGCAGCACAGAGGACAGCCCTTATAATTCACCCCTCCACTTT. The V gene is TRBV7-9, the J gene TRBJ1-6; a weak D match, TRBD1 (6 bases). The V end lost 5 bases, the J end lost 4 bases, and 15 bases lay between the germline ends. This CDR3 contains 16 residues. Germline CDR1 is SEHNR and CDR2 is FQNEAQ (reference sequence).

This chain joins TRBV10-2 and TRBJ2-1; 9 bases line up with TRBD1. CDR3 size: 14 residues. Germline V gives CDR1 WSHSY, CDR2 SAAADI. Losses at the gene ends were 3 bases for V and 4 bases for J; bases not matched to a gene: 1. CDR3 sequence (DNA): TGCGCCAGCAGTGAACAGGGGGCATACAATGAGCAGTTCTTC. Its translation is CASSEQGAYNEQFF.

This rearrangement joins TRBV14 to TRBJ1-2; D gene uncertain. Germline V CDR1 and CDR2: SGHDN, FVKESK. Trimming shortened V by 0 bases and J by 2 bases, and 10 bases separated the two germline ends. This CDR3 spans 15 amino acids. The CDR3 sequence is CASSQDLQSNYGYTF. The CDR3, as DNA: TGTGCCAGCAGCCAAGATCTCCAGTCCAACTATGGCTACACCTTC.